Shown below are 28 T cell receptor beta chains from a single sample sequenced in a study of cytomegalovirus exposure and HLA in healthy donors. Primers: 60 Vbeta forward and 13 Jbeta reverse. Sequenced by immunoSEQ multiplex PCR; TCRdb stores in-frame clones only, minus some. The profile shows roughly 140,000 clones, 73% of them singletons. Sample: PBMCs. The source is a human donor in good health.

The V and J genes are TRBV5-4 and TRBJ2-1; 8 bases match TRBD2. V trimming: 5 bases; J trimming: 0 bases; junction bases outside the gene matches: 7. CDR1 SGHNT and CDR2 YYREEE come from the germline V gene (reference sequence). CDR3 length equals 16 residues. This CDR3 is CASRIQRGSSYNEQFF. The CDR3 bases are TGTGCCAGCAGAATACAGCGGGGGAGCTCCTACAATGAGCAGTTCTTC. The full variable domain, completed using reference TRBV5-4 and TRBJ2-1, is ETGVTQSPTHLIKTRGQQVTLRCSSQSGHNTVSWYQQALGQGPQFIFQYYREEENGRGNFPPRFSGLQFPNYSSELNVNALELDDSALYLCASRIQRGSSYNEQFFGPGTRLTVL.

This clone has only a few counts. The chain combines TRBV6-1 with TRBJ2-7, with 11 positions matching TRBD2. V shed 7 bases and J 2 bases; nucleotides not matched to a gene: 4. From germline, CDR1 is MNHNS and CDR2 SASEGT. The CDR3 spans 14 residues. The CDR3 sequence: CASTGTSGPYEQYF. In nucleotides, the CDR3 is TGTGCCAGCACCGGGACTAGCGGCCCCTACGAGCAGTACTTC.

The chain couples TRBV19 to TRBJ1-2; D remains unclear. V lost 1 base and J 8 bases, leaving 17 bases between the germline ends. The CDR3 consists of 15 residues. Per the germline V gene, CDR1 is LNHDA and CDR2 is SQIVND (reference sequence). The CDR3 here is CASSIGGAGYKGYTF. DNA of the CDR3: TGTGCCAGTAGTATAGGGGGAGCGGGGTACAAGGGCTACACCTTC.

The chain has TRBV5-6 and TRBJ2-7; D is perhaps TRBD1 (5 bases). There are 13 residues in the CDR3. Germline V lookup: CDR1 SGHDT, CDR2 YYEEEE. Trimming took off 4 bases at V and 3 bases at J, with 11 bases between the two ends. The CDR3 coding sequence is TGTGCCAGCAGCCCTGGGGCTGGCTACGAGCAGTACTTC. Its protein product is CASSPGAGYEQYF.

The rearrangement links TRBV4-1 to TRBJ2-3, with TRBD2 as a possible D gene (6 bases). Trimming cost V 3 bases and J 2 bases, with 12 bases left between them. The germline V gene has CDR1 MGHRA and CDR2 YSYEKL. This CDR3 has 15 amino acids. CDR3 residues: CASSHSRTNTDTQYF. The DNA for the CDR3 is TGCGCCAGCAGCCATAGCCGGACTAACACAGATACGCAGTATTTT.

V is TRBV4-1 and J is TRBJ2-7; 7 positions agree with TRBD2. The CDR3 sequence is 15 residues long. Unmatched junction bases numbered 5, after V lost 0 bases and J lost 3 bases. The germline V gene has CDR1 MGHRA and CDR2 YSYEKL. The CDR3 loop is CASSQEGGSGYEQYF. The CDR3, as DNA: TGCGCCAGCAGCCAAGAGGGGGGGAGCGGCTACGAGCAGTACTTC.

DNA of the CDR3: TGTGCCAGCAGGAGCGGGGTGGAGTCCCAGTACTTC. Residues: CASRSGVESQYF. The chain links TRBV6-5 to TRBJ2-5; TRBD2 agrees at 7 bases. CDR1 is MNHEY and CDR2 is SVGAGI in the germline V gene. After removal of 6 bases from V and 9 bases from J, the junction contained 7 bases not matched to a gene. The CDR3 is 12 residues long.

The chain links TRBV5-1 to TRBJ2-1; D possibly corresponds to TRBD2 (6 bases). The germline gives CDR1 SGHRS, CDR2 YFSETQ. The CDR3 has 15 residues. V was pared by 0 bases and J by 9 bases, with 16 bases between. Here the CDR3 DNA reads TGCGCCAGCAGCTTGGTGCGGGAATTATTGGGTGAGCAGTTCTTC. This encodes CASSLVRELLGEQFF.

The chain has TRBV6-1 and TRBJ2-7; D call uncertain. Trimming stripped 0 bases from V and 5 bases from J, with 5 bases between. The CDR3 consists of 12 residues. From germline, CDR1 is MNHNS and CDR2 SASEGT. The CDR3 DNA follows: TGTGCCAGCAGTGAAGCGTTCGACGAGCAGTACTTC. Translated: CASSEAFDEQYF.

V is TRBV29-1 and J is TRBJ2-7; TRBD1 might be the D (5 bases). V gave up 3 bases and J gave up 6 bases, with 15 bases separating them. The CDR3 runs to 13 residues. Germline-derived CDR1 and CDR2 are SQVTM and ANQGSEA. CDR3 DNA: TGCAGCGTTGATTGTGTAGTTAGGGGCGAGCAGTACTTC. It is translated as CSVDCVVRGEQYF.

This clone was picked up one time. The gene calls are TRBV27 and TRBJ2-6, with TRBD1 matching over 7 bases. The length of the CDR3 is 13 residues. The J segment lost 8 bases and the V segment lost 5 bases, leaving 3 bases of the junction unmatched. The germline CDR1 and CDR2 sequences are MNHEY and SMNVEV (reference sequence). Written as DNA, the CDR3 is TGTGCCAGCAGTAGACAGGGTTCCAACGTCCTGACTTTC. Protein product: CASSRQGSNVLTF.

This clone was seen only a few times. CDR3 region: CASSQRVYYEQYF. Here the CDR3 DNA reads TGCGCCAGCAGCCAACGGGTTTACTACGAGCAGTACTTC. J is TRBJ2-7 and V is TRBV4-1, with D hard to call. The V end lost 2 bases, the J end lost 3 bases, and 8 bases lay between the germline ends. The CDR3 has 13 residues. Germline-derived CDR1 and CDR2 are MGHRA and YSYEKL.

The sample holds a few counts of this clone. V usage is TRBV2 and J usage is TRBJ2-7; 13 nucleotides align to TRBD2. The V gene end was trimmed by 4 bases and the J gene end by 2 bases; junction bases not matched to a gene: 2. Germline loops: CDR1 SNHLY, CDR2 FYNNEI. This CDR3 is 15 amino acids long. CDR3 sequence reads: CASSAGTSGAYEQYF. CDR3 coding DNA: TGTGCCAGCAGTGCCGGGACTAGCGGGGCCTACGAGCAGTACTTC. Full variable domain (outside the CDR3, taken from reference TRBV2 and TRBJ2-7): EPEVTQTPSHQVTQMGQEVILRCVPISNHLYFYWYRQILGQKVEFLVSFYNNEISEKSEIFDDQFSVERPDGSNFTLKIRSTKLEDSAMYFCASSAGTSGAYEQYFGPGTRLTVT.

The J gene is TRBJ2-5, the V gene TRBV19; maybe TRBD2 (5 bases). CDR1 LNHDA and CDR2 SQIVND come from the germline V gene (reference sequence). The CDR3 loop spans 15 amino acids. Trimming took 3 bases from V and 5 from J, leaving 16 bases between them. The CDR3 reads CASSIGREGRETQYF. DNA of the CDR3: TGTGCCAGTAGTATTGGTCGTGAGGGCCGGGAGACCCAGTACTTC.

The rearrangement uses TRBV27 and TRBJ2-3, with D unclear. V was pared by 6 bases and J by 2 bases, with 12 bases between. Germline V lookup: CDR1 MNHEY, CDR2 SMNVEV (reference sequence). The CDR3 is made up of 14 amino acids. DNA for the CDR3: TGTGCCAGCAGCCGGGTCGGGTACACAGATACGCAGTATTTT. This sequence encodes CASSRVGYTDTQYF.

This rearrangement joins TRBV30 to TRBJ2-7; D not certain. The CDR3 runs 13 residues. V lost 0 bases to trimming and J lost 5 bases, with 11 bases between them. The germline V gene encodes CDR1 GTSNPN and CDR2 SVGIG (reference sequence). CDR3 sequence reads: CAWSVWANDEQYF. The CDR3 nucleotides read TGTGCCTGGAGTGTATGGGCTAACGACGAGCAGTACTTC.

V usage is TRBV7-2 and J usage is TRBJ2-5; possible D gene TRBD1, 5 bases. Germline V CDR1 and CDR2: SGHTA, FQGNSA. Trimming stripped 5 bases from V and 3 bases from J, with 13 bases between. This CDR3 is 14 amino acids long. The CDR3 reads CASSPNPTEETQYF. CDR3 DNA sequence: TGTGCCAGCAGCCCAAACCCGACAGAAGAGACCCAGTACTTC.

With respect to this clone: One end of the junction does not line up with germline, which may come from a read error. The chain joins TRBV7-7 to TRBJ2-7; no reliable D call. Germline assignment: CDR1 SSHAT and CDR2 FNYEAQ (reference sequence). The CDR3 totals 15 residues. This CDR3 reads CASRRINFLSYEQYF. The CDR3 nucleotides are TGTGCTAGCAGGCGGATCAACTTCCTGTCCTACGAGCAGTACTTC. Drawing the rest from reference TRBV7-7 and TRBJ2-7, the complete variable domain is GAGVSQSPRYKVTKRGQDVTLRCDPISSHATLYWYQQALGQGPEFLTYFNYEAQPDKSGLPSDRFSAERPEGSISTLTIQRTEQRDSAMYRCASRRINFLSYEQYFGPGTRLTVT.

The chain employs TRBV13 and TRBJ2-5; TRBD2 might be the D (6 bases). V was pared by 0 bases and J by 5 bases, with 7 bases between. Germline CDR1 reads PRHDT; CDR2 reads FYEKMQ (reference sequence). This CDR3 is 13 amino acids long. Written as DNA, the CDR3 is TGTGCCAGCAGCTTAGGGCTAGCGGAGACCCAGTACTTC. It codes for CASSLGLAETQYF.

The chain couples TRBV5-4 to TRBJ2-7; 8 nucleotides match TRBD1. Unmatched junction bases numbered 5, after V lost 3 bases and J lost 3 bases. This CDR3 spans 14 amino acids. The germline V gene has CDR1 SGHNT and CDR2 YYREEE (reference sequence). CDR3 nucleotides: TGTGCCAGCAGCTCCCGGGACAGGATCTACGAGCAGTACTTC. As protein: CASSSRDRIYEQYF.

This clone has only one observation. This rearrangement joins TRBV5-1 to TRBJ2-7; 10 bases agree with TRBD2. The ends lost 3 bases at V and 6 bases at J; junction bases unmatched: 9. Per germline, CDR1 SGHRS and CDR2 YFSETQ. This CDR3 comprises 15 residues. CDR3 sequence: CASSSGLADPGEQYF. CDR3 in DNA: TGCGCCAGCAGCTCCGGACTAGCGGATCCAGGCGAGCAGTACTTC.

The chain joins TRBV7-9 to TRBJ2-1, with D perhaps matching TRBD2 (5 bases). The ends were cut back, 5 bases at V and 8 bases at J, with 16 bases in the middle. Germline V gives CDR1 SEHNR, CDR2 FQNEAQ (reference sequence). The CDR3 covers 14 residues. The chain's CDR3 is CASSLVSGNDEQFF. For the CDR3, the DNA is TGTGCCAGCAGCCTAGTATCGGGAAATGATGAGCAGTTCTTC.

Points on this clone: The junction and the germline gene differ at one end; a read error may be behind it. The J gene is TRBJ1-2, the V gene TRBV13; TRBD1 matches at 7 bases. The length of the CDR3 is 18 residues. Germline V lookup: CDR1 PRHDT, CDR2 FYEKMQ (reference sequence). The CDR3 here is CASSLGGYGTAGWDGYTF. CDR3 in DNA: TGTGCCAGCAGTTTAGGGGGATATGGGACAGCAGGGTGGGATGGCTACACCTTC. Together with reference TRBV13 and TRBJ1-2, the CDR3 gives the full variable domain: AAGVIQSPRHLIKEKRETATLKCYPIPRHDTVYWYQQGPGQDPQFLISFYEKMQSDKGSIPDRFSAQQFSDYHSELNMSSLELGDSALYFCASSLGGYGTAGWDGYTFGSGTRLTVV.

The chain has TRBV7-9 and TRBJ2-1; the match to TRBD2 covers 9 bases. Trimming took 2 bases from V and 9 from J; bases not matched to a gene: 8. The CDR3 consists of 15 residues. The germline CDR1 and CDR2 sequences are SEHNR and FQNEAQ (reference sequence). The CDR3 DNA reads as TGTGCCAGCAGCTTATCAGGAGCGGGAGGCTTTGAGCAGTTCTTC. Amino acids: CASSLSGAGGFEQFF.

The chain couples TRBV11-2 to TRBJ2-7; possibly TRBD1 for D (5 bases). This CDR3 region has 15 residues. Germline V gives CDR1 SGHAT, CDR2 FQNNGV. The ends were cut back, 5 bases at V and 6 bases at J, with 20 bases in the middle. CDR3 nucleotides: TGTGCCAGCAGCCCGACGCAGGGTAATTACGGCGAGCAGTACTTC. This encodes CASSPTQGNYGEQYF.

The chain links TRBV23-1 to TRBJ2-1; TRBD2 is a possible D gene (6 bases). TRBV23-1 is marked as an open reading frame, function uncertain. V gave up 7 bases and J gave up 4 bases, with 20 bases separating them. The CDR3 extends over 16 amino acids. The CDR3 sequence: CASTSKLSSAYNEQFF. Here the CDR3 DNA reads TGCGCCAGCACCTCCAAGCTGTCTAGCGCGTACAATGAGCAGTTCTTC.

The chain is built from TRBV15 and TRBJ1-1; perhaps TRBD1 as D (6 bases). V was cut by 0 bases and J by 10 bases, with 18 bases left in between. The germline V gene encodes CDR1 LNHNV and CDR2 YYDKDF (reference sequence). The CDR3 loop spans 15 amino acids. CDR3 amino acids: CATSRDRNRVARAFF. The CDR3 region has the DNA TGTGCCACCAGCAGAGATCGGAACAGGGTAGCCCGAGCTTTCTTT.

This chain joins TRBV9 and TRBJ1-2; D remains unclear. V was pared by 4 bases and J by 0 bases, with 13 bases between. CDR3 size: 15 residues. Germline lookup yields CDR1 SGDLS and CDR2 YYNGEE. CDR3 amino acids: CASSPLQVANYGYTF. DNA for the CDR3: TGTGCCAGCAGCCCTCTCCAGGTGGCTAACTATGGCTACACCTTC.